Sequencing of this TCR beta chain was carried out in a study of blood T cell repertoires in COVID-19. Across the whole study: Sites in the United States, Italy and Spain provided acute and convalescent COVID-19 samples.

Clones were sequenced by immunoSEQ multiplex PCR, and TCRdb holds only the in-frame ones, with some missing. The repertoire holds 200,000 or so clones, with approximately 80% as singletons. Membership in each cohort depended on participant-reported clinical history. There are 15 residues in the CDR3. The V and J ends lost 3 bases and 4 bases, in that order; junction bases with no gene match: 5. Germline V gene lookup returns CDR1 SGDLS and CDR2 YYNGEE. The sample taken for sequencing was PBMCs or T cells enriched from blood (not recorded which). The chain recombines TRBV9 with TRBJ2-2; 8 positions agree with TRBD1. This receptor was identified in a woman aged 40 to 50 with acute COVID-19. CDR3 DNA sequence: TGTGCCAGCAGCGCCGGACAGGGAGGCACCGGGGAGCTGTTTTTT. This translates into CASSAGQGGTGELFF.